This entry lists 28 T cell receptor beta chains sequenced from one sample in a study of cytomegalovirus exposure and HLA in healthy donors. Here immunoSEQ multiplex PCR was the method, and the copy in TCRdb shows in-frame clones only, minus some. This sample yields fewer than 250,000 clones, of which roughly 84% are seen a single time; more than 13% belongs to the top ten. Sequencing used PBMCs. These receptors were obtained from a woman in her twenties or thirties in good health and CMV-seropositive.

The chain uses TRBV25-1 and TRBJ1-1, with TRBD1 as a possible D gene (6 bases). The CDR3 consists of 13 residues. With 8 bases removed from V and 4 bases from J, the gap between germline ends came to 14 bases. The germline gives CDR1 MGHDK, CDR2 SYGVNS. The DNA for the CDR3 is TGTGCCAGCTCTCCGGGGGGGGCCACTGAAGCTTTCTTT. Translated, it gives CASSPGGATEAFF.

The chain carries TRBV5-1 and TRBJ2-5; no definite D call. CDR3 size: 19 residues. V was shortened by 0 bases and J by 2 bases, with 23 bases between the two germline ends. The germline V gene has CDR1 SGHRS and CDR2 YFSETQ. The CDR3 is CASSLGFVTNSPLQETQYF. The CDR3 DNA sequence: TGCGCCAGCAGCTTGGGGTTTGTCACCAATTCCCCACTGCAAGAGACCCAGTACTTC.

This sequence joins TRBV11-3 and TRBJ2-3, with D unresolved. This CDR3 is 15 amino acids long. Germline V CDR1 and CDR2: SGHNT, YENEEA. Trimming left V 2 bases short and J 0 bases short, with 9 bases between. The CDR3 DNA reads TGTGCCAGCAGCTTAAACGGGCTGAGCACAGATACGCAGTATTTT. Translated, it gives CASSLNGLSTDTQYF.

This chain connects TRBV30 to TRBJ2-3, with 9 positions matching TRBD1. The CDR3 contains 14 residues. Germline V gives CDR1 GTSNPN, CDR2 SVGIG (reference sequence). V trimming: 4 bases; J trimming: 3 bases; junction bases outside the gene matches: 5. The CDR3 sequence: CAWTTGQGTDTQYF. The DNA for the CDR3 is TGTGCCTGGACGACGGGACAGGGAACAGATACGCAGTATTTT.

The V call is TRBV20-1, the J call TRBJ2-7; 7 nucleotides align to TRBD2. V lost 7 bases and J lost 3; bases outside the gene matches: 3. This CDR3 contains 11 residues. Germline CDR1 and CDR2: DFQATT and SNEGSKA (reference sequence). CDR3 in amino acids: CSVWTSYEQYF. The DNA of the CDR3 is TGCAGTGTTTGGACTAGCTACGAGCAGTACTTC.

The chain combines TRBV27 with TRBJ2-7, with a possible D match to TRBD2 (5 bases). The CDR3 runs 13 residues. V shed 5 bases and J shed 5 bases, with 13 bases lying between them. The germline V gene encodes CDR1 MNHEY and CDR2 SMNVEV (reference sequence). CDR3 in DNA: TGTGCCAGCAGTGGACTGTACCCCGACGAGCAGTACTTC. Amino acid sequence: CASSGLYPDEQYF.

This chain connects TRBV10-3 to TRBJ2-3; 8 bases agree with TRBD2. V gave up 0 bases and J gave up 2 bases; unmatched junction bases: 7. CDR3 length: 17 residues. CDR1 and CDR2 (germline): ENHRY, SYGVKD. The CDR3 sequence: CAISESGSGSVTDTQYF. CDR3 nucleotide sequence: TGTGCCATCAGTGAGTCGGGGAGCGGGAGCGTCACAGATACGCAGTATTTT.

The chain is built from TRBV4-2 and TRBJ2-7; TRBD2 is a possible D gene (5 bases). Germline loops: CDR1 LGHNA, CDR2 YNFKEQ. Trimming shortened V by 0 bases and J by 9 bases, and 12 bases separated the two germline ends. CDR3 length: 13 amino acids. Here the CDR3 reads CASSQDSLAGQYF. The CDR3 nucleotides are TGTGCCAGCAGCCAAGATAGCCTAGCCGGGCAGTACTTC.

The CDR3 DNA reads TGTGCCAGCAGTCCATCGACAGGGGGCGATTTTGGTATTAATCAGCCCCAGCATTTT. Amino acids: CASSPSTGGDFGINQPQHF. The chain uses TRBV28 and TRBJ1-5; 10 bases line up with TRBD1. The CDR3 consists of 19 residues. V lost 5 bases to trimming and J lost 4 bases; unmatched junction nucleotides: 17. The V gene's germline CDR1 is MDHEN and CDR2 SYDVKM.

This sequence joins TRBV6-5 and TRBJ2-3; TRBD2 agrees at 11 bases. Germline values: CDR1 MNHEY, CDR2 SVGAGI. V dropped 7 bases and J dropped 8; count of bases not matched to a gene: 8. The CDR3 runs 14 residues. CDR3 bases: TGTGCCAGCATAGCGGGAGGGGCACAGGGTACGCAGTATTTT. The encoded protein is CASIAGGAQGTQYF.

V is TRBV27 and J is TRBJ1-1, with no clear D. With 6 bases removed from V and 7 bases from J, the gap between germline ends came to 15 bases. The CDR3 is made up of 13 amino acids. CDR1 and CDR2 from the germline V gene are MNHEY and SMNVEV (reference sequence). CDR3 residues: CASRDNKGGEAFF. The CDR3 DNA sequence: TGTGCCAGCAGGGATAATAAGGGCGGTGAAGCTTTCTTT.

This clone was detected only once. The chain is built from TRBV28 and TRBJ2-7; D call uncertain. CDR1 is MDHEN and CDR2 is SYDVKM in the germline V gene. V lost 5 bases and J 7 bases, leaving 12 bases between the germline ends. CDR3 length: 12 amino acids. The CDR3 nucleotides are TGTGCCAGCAGTCTCGTCCCTCGGGAGCAGTACTTC. It encodes CASSLVPREQYF. The full variable domain, completed using reference TRBV28 and TRBJ2-7, is DVKVTQSSRYLVKRTGEKVFLECVQDMDHENMFWYRQDPGLGLRLIYFSYDVKMKEKGDIPEGYSVSREKKERFSLILESASTNQTSMYLCASSLVPREQYFGPGTRLTVT.

The chain joins TRBV27 to TRBJ2-7; TRBD2 aligns across 11 bases. The V gene end was trimmed by 7 bases and the J gene end by 6 bases; junction bases not matched to a gene: 8. CDR3 length equals 14 residues. Germline-derived CDR1 and CDR2 are MNHEY and SMNVEV (reference sequence). As DNA, the CDR3 is TGTGCCAGCATCTTTCCGGGACTAGCGGTCGAGCAGTACTTC. It is translated as CASIFPGLAVEQYF.

The chain has TRBV27 and TRBJ2-2; D remains unclear. The CDR3 extends over 14 amino acids. The V and J ends lost 2 bases and 0 bases respectively, with 4 bases between them. Germline loops: CDR1 MNHEY, CDR2 SMNVEV (reference sequence). CDR3 nucleotides: TGTGCCAGCAGTTTAGGTCCGAACACCGGGGAGCTGTTTTTT. This translates into CASSLGPNTGELFF.

V usage is TRBV4-1 and J usage is TRBJ1-2, with no clear D. Between the trimmed V and J ends, which lost 0 bases and 7 bases, there was a span of 21 bases. The germline V gene has CDR1 MGHRA and CDR2 YSYEKL. The CDR3 has 17 residues. Here the CDR3 reads CASSQDGFGPSYGGYTF. The CDR3 bases are TGCGCCAGCAGCCAAGATGGGTTCGGCCCTAGCTACGGTGGCTACACCTTC.

This chain uses TRBV7-2 with TRBJ2-7; 10 bases are shared with TRBD2. The germline CDR1 and CDR2 sequences are SGHTA and FQGNSA. The CDR3 runs 17 residues. The ends lost 1 base at V and 0 bases at J; junction bases unmatched: 6. CDR3 sequence (DNA): TGTGCCAGCAGCTTAGGACTAGCGGGTGGTAGCTCCTACGAGCAGTACTTC. This sequence encodes CASSLGLAGGSSYEQYF.

The chain recombines TRBV7-2 with TRBJ2-7, with 13 bases matching TRBD2. V shed 4 bases, J shed 6 bases, and the junction held 6 bases outside the gene matches. The CDR3 is made up of 15 amino acids. The germline gives CDR1 SGHTA, CDR2 FQGNSA. Written as DNA, the CDR3 is TGTGCCAGCAGCTCCGGGACTAGCGGGAAGGCCGAGCAGTACTTC. Translation gives CASSSGTSGKAEQYF.

This clone was observed a handful of times. The sample contains more than one DNA sequence encoding this CDR3. J is TRBJ1-2 and V is TRBV27; 9 bases align to TRBD1. The CDR3 contains 13 residues. Germline CDR1 and CDR2: MNHEY and SMNVEV (reference sequence). J lost 7 bases, V lost 1 base, and 1 base had no gene match. CDR3 amino acids: CASSLWGQGGYTF. CDR3 in DNA: TGTGCCAGCAGTTTATGGGGACAGGGTGGCTACACCTTC.

This CDR3 reads CASSYTGNEQFF. CDR3 bases: TGTGCCAGCAGTTACACCGGCAATGAGCAGTTCTTC. The rearrangement links TRBV6-5 to TRBJ2-1, with D hard to call. Germline V gene sequence: CDR1 MNHEY, CDR2 SVGAGI. V gave up 2 bases and J gave up 6 bases, with 5 bases separating them. The CDR3 has 12 residues.

The chain joins TRBV4-2 to TRBJ2-1; TRBD2 aligns across 7 bases. The CDR3 has 17 residues. Losses at the gene ends were 0 bases for V and 4 bases for J; bases not matched to a gene: 9. CDR1 is LGHNA, CDR2 YNFKEQ, per germline. The CDR3 sequence: CASSQDQRDVVYNEQFF. In DNA, the CDR3 is TGTGCCAGCAGCCAAGACCAGCGGGATGTTGTATACAATGAGCAGTTCTTC.

This clone occurred once. CDR3 nucleotides: TGTGCCAGCTGGGGCCCCAGGAAAGCTAACTATGGCTACACCTTC. Residues: CASWGPRKANYGYTF. This rearrangement joins TRBV6-5 to TRBJ1-2; tentative D call: TRBD1 (5 bases). CDR1 and CDR2 (germline): MNHEY, SVGAGI. There are 15 residues in the CDR3. Trimming pared 8 bases from V and 0 bases from J, leaving 16 bases between.

This clone turned up a few times. V and J are TRBV7-2 and TRBJ2-7, with TRBD1 identical over 10 bases. Germline V gene sequence: CDR1 SGHTA, CDR2 FQGNSA. The junction had 2 bases not matched to a gene; V was cut back by 3 bases and J by 3 bases. This CDR3 contains 14 residues. The CDR3: CASSLGQGNYEQYF. DNA for the CDR3: TGTGCCAGCAGCTTGGGACAGGGGAACTACGAGCAGTACTTC.

This chain joins TRBV9 and TRBJ1-1; the D is unclear. Per germline, CDR1 SGDLS and CDR2 YYNGEE. V dropped 4 bases and J dropped 1 base, with 5 bases sitting between them. The CDR3 totals 12 residues. The chain's CDR3 is CASSLANTEAFF. CDR3 DNA sequence: TGTGCCAGCAGCCTTGCGAACACTGAAGCTTTCTTT.

Only a few counts were recorded for this clone. CDR3 DNA sequence: TGTGCCAGCAGTGAGGGGGTACACACTGAAGCTTTCTTT. Its translation: CASSEGVHTEAFF. The chain carries TRBV2 and TRBJ1-1; D is perhaps TRBD1 (5 bases). This CDR3 comprises 13 residues. Trimming shortened V by 3 bases and J by 3 bases, and 8 bases separated the two germline ends. Germline CDR1 reads SNHLY; CDR2 reads FYNNEI.

The chain couples TRBV29-1 to TRBJ2-5, with D hard to call. The CDR3 has 10 amino acids. Trimming left V 7 bases short and J 4 bases short, with 7 bases between. Looked up from germline, CDR1 is SQVTM and CDR2 is ANQGSEA. CDR3 in amino acids: CSAAIETQYF. DNA of the CDR3: TGCAGCGCCGCAATAGAGACCCAGTACTTC.

This clone was picked up one time. The chain recombines TRBV11-3 with TRBJ1-2; D gene unclear. Trimming stripped 0 bases from V and 8 bases from J, with 10 bases between. The CDR3 is 13 amino acids. Germline V CDR1 and CDR2: SGHNT, YENEEA. The CDR3 region is CASSLEGYKGYTF. In DNA, the CDR3 is TGTGCCAGCAGCTTAGAGGGGTATAAGGGCTACACCTTC.

The chain employs TRBV21-1 and TRBJ2-6; the table's D call, TRBD2, has no DNA check behind it. TRBV21-1 is labeled a pseudogene. This CDR3 is 17 amino acids long. The DNA of the CDR3 is TGTGCCAGCCTAAGTACTAGCGGGAGGGGAAAGGCCAACGTCCTGACTTTC. Amino acids: CASLSTSGRGKANVLTF.

This clone was counted a single time. As DNA, the CDR3 is TGTGCCAGCAGTTTATCGAGCGGGAGAGCCTACAATGAGCAGTTCTTC. Its protein is CASSLSSGRAYNEQFF. The genes are TRBV27 and TRBJ2-1; 8 bases agree with TRBD2. V was pared by 0 bases and J by 2 bases, with 3 bases of the junction left unmatched. There are 16 residues in the CDR3. CDR1 and CDR2 from the germline V gene are MNHEY and SMNVEV (reference sequence).